Below, 17 T cell receptor beta chains from the same sample are listed, as sequenced in a study of cytomegalovirus exposure and HLA in healthy donors. The PCR made use of 60 Vbeta and 13 Jbeta primers. The protocol was immunoSEQ multiplex PCR, while the TCRdb copy is restricted to in-frame clones and leaves out a portion. Its table records about 51,000 clones. Sequenced: PBMCs. The origin of the receptors is a man aged 40-49 years in good health and CMV-seropositive.

The chain uses TRBV19 and TRBJ2-7; no clear D. Trimming took 5 bases from V and 4 from J, leaving 6 bases between them. CDR1 and CDR2 (germline): LNHDA, SQIVND (reference sequence). The CDR3 spans 11 residues. CDR3 bases: TGTGCCAGTAGTGCCGGGTACGAGCAGTACTTC. This translates into CASSAGYEQYF.

The CDR3 is CASRSTSGGKHTQYF. The CDR3 region has the DNA TGTGCCAGCAGGTCCACTAGCGGGGGGAAACATACGCAGTATTTT. This chain connects TRBV6-5 to TRBJ2-3; 12 nucleotides align to TRBD2. The V segment lost 6 bases and the J segment 7 bases; nucleotides outside the gene matches: 8. The germline V gene has CDR1 MNHEY and CDR2 SVGAGI. The CDR3 contains 15 residues.

The rearrangement joins TRBV28 to TRBJ2-7; D is uncertain. Trimming cost V 3 bases and J 4 bases, with 10 bases left between them. This CDR3 is 13 amino acids long. Germline V gene sequence: CDR1 MDHEN, CDR2 SYDVKM. Here the CDR3 reads CASSFPSRYEQYF. The DNA of the CDR3 is TGTGCCAGCAGTTTCCCCAGCAGGTACGAGCAGTACTTC.

V usage is TRBV18 and J usage is TRBJ1-2; TRBD1 aligns across 7 bases. This CDR3 contains 15 residues. After removal of 3 bases from V and 0 bases from J, the junction contained 4 bases not matched to a gene. From germline, CDR1 is KGHSH and CDR2 LQKENI. The chain's CDR3 is CASSPLGQSNYGYTF. CDR3 nucleotide sequence: TGTGCCAGCTCACCTCTGGGACAGTCTAACTATGGCTACACCTTC. Looking up the rest from reference TRBV18 and TRBJ1-2 gives the full variable domain: NAGVMQNPRHLVRRRGQEARLRCSPMKGHSHVYWYRQLPEEGLKFMVYLQKENIIDESGMPKERFSAEFPKEGPSILRIQQVVRGDSAAYFCASSPLGQSNYGYTFGSGTRLTVV.

This chain's CDR3 is CASSLDEGAFSYEQYF. The CDR3 DNA is TGCGCCAGCAGCCTGGATGAGGGGGCGTTCTCCTACGAGCAGTACTTC. The rearrangement uses TRBV5-1 and TRBJ2-5; 7 bases are shared with TRBD1. The J call is uncertain, as TRBJ2-7 better fits the DNA end. The CDR3 is made up of 16 amino acids. The germline gives CDR1 SGHRS, CDR2 YFSETQ.

This chain joins TRBV18 and TRBJ2-3; 11 bases match TRBD2. This CDR3 has 15 amino acids. CDR1 is KGHSH and CDR2 is LQKENI in the germline V gene. The V segment lost 1 base and the J segment 3 bases; nucleotides outside the gene matches: 0. This chain's CDR3 is CASSPLAGGTDTQYF. As DNA, the CDR3 is TGTGCCAGCTCACCACTAGCGGGAGGGACAGATACGCAGTATTTT. Variable domain in full (rest from reference TRBV18 and TRBJ2-3): NAGVMQNPRHLVRRRGQEARLRCSPMKGHSHVYWYRQLPEEGLKFMVYLQKENIIDESGMPKERFSAEFPKEGPSILRIQQVVRGDSAAYFCASSPLAGGTDTQYFGPGTRLTVL.

The rearrangement links TRBV7-2 to TRBJ2-5; tentative D call: TRBD2 (6 bases). Germline CDR1 SGHTA, CDR2 FQGNSA. Trimming cost V 5 bases and J 9 bases, with 13 bases left between them. This CDR3 is 12 amino acids long. CDR3 residues: CASSHGAGPQYF. CDR3 nucleotide sequence: TGTGCCAGCAGCCACGGGGCGGGACCCCAGTACTTC.

J is TRBJ2-7 and V is TRBV6-1; D is unclear. This CDR3 comprises 11 residues. The V gene's germline CDR1 is MNHNS and CDR2 SASEGT. Deletions cut 2 bases from V and 3 bases from J, with 2 bases between. DNA of the CDR3: TGTGCCAGCAGTGAACACTACGAGCAGTACTTC. As protein: CASSEHYEQYF.

This chain uses TRBV18 with TRBJ1-5; possibly TRBD1 for D (5 bases). The CDR3 extends over 14 amino acids. Germline V CDR1 and CDR2: KGHSH, LQKENI. Trimming left V 8 bases short and J 0 bases short, with 11 bases between. The chain's CDR3 is CASATGDSNQPQHF. The CDR3 DNA follows: TGTGCCAGCGCCACAGGTGATAGCAATCAGCCCCAGCATTTT.

As to this clone: One end of the junction fails to match germline, which may point to a read error. The CDR3 loop reads CASSERLAGAQPWDF. CDR3 sequence (DNA): TGCGCCAGCAGCGAGCGACTAGCGGGGGCCCAACCCTGGGACTTC. This sequence joins TRBV5-1 and TRBJ2-5; 12 nucleotides line up with TRBD2. Germline V CDR1 and CDR2: SGHRS, YFSETQ. This CDR3 has 15 amino acids.

This chain connects TRBV19 to TRBJ1-5, with 7 bases matching TRBD1. V shed 3 bases and J 8 bases; nucleotides not matched to a gene: 7. This CDR3 is built from 14 residues. Germline CDR1 and CDR2: LNHDA and SQIVND (reference sequence). The CDR3 sequence: CASSMPTGTEPQHF. Here the CDR3 DNA reads TGTGCCAGTAGTATGCCGACAGGGACGGAGCCCCAGCATTTT.

J is TRBJ2-7 and V is TRBV5-1; 11 nucleotides agree with TRBD1. J lost 2 bases, V lost 5 bases, and 6 bases had no gene match. Germline values: CDR1 SGHRS, CDR2 YFSETQ. The CDR3 sequence is 15 residues long. The CDR3 nucleotides read TGCGCCAGCAGTTCTGGACAGGGGGCCACCTACGAGCAGTACTTC. Translating gives CASSSGQGATYEQYF.

The CDR3 protein is CASSTGLAAWEQYF. Written as DNA, the CDR3 is TGTGCCAGTAGTACGGGACTAGCGGCCTGGGAGCAGTACTTC. The chain couples TRBV19 to TRBJ2-7; 11 bases fit TRBD2. Trimming cost V 4 bases and J 7 bases; bases outside gene matches: 6. This CDR3 is built from 14 residues. Germline V CDR1 and CDR2: LNHDA, SQIVND (reference sequence). Combining the CDR3 with reference TRBV19 and TRBJ2-7 gives the whole variable domain DGGITQSPKYLFRKEGQNVTLSCEQNLNHDAMYWYRQDPGQGLRLIYYSQIVNDFQKGDIAEGYSVSREKKESFPLTVTSAQKNPTAFYLCASSTGLAAWEQYFGPGTRLTVT.

CDR3 coding DNA: TGTGCCAGCTCACCACCGTCGGGGGGCAATTTAGATGGCTACACCTTC. Translation: CASSPPSGGNLDGYTF. This chain uses TRBV18 with TRBJ1-2; possibly TRBD1 for D (6 bases). V was cut by 0 bases and J by 6 bases, with 17 bases left in between. The germline CDR1 and CDR2 sequences are KGHSH and LQKENI. The CDR3 covers 16 residues. Filled out from reference TRBV18 and TRBJ1-2, the complete variable domain reads NAGVMQNPRHLVRRRGQEARLRCSPMKGHSHVYWYRQLPEEGLKFMVYLQKENIIDESGMPKERFSAEFPKEGPSILRIQQVVRGDSAAYFCASSPPSGGNLDGYTFGSGTRLTVV.

V usage is TRBV5-1 and J usage is TRBJ1-5, with D uncertain. The CDR3 sequence is 14 residues long. CDR1 SGHRS and CDR2 YFSETQ come from the germline V gene. V was cut by 1 base and J by 7 bases, with 12 bases left in between. DNA for the CDR3: TGCGCCAGCAGCTTGACGGGCAGCGGGCAGCCCCAGCATTTT. As protein: CASSLTGSGQPQHF.

The V call is TRBV6-5, the J call TRBJ1-1; D gene uncertain. In germline, CDR1 is MNHEY, CDR2 SVGAGI. CDR3 length equals 12 residues. Deletions cut 4 bases from V and 4 bases from J, with 7 bases between. CDR3 bases: TGTGCCAGCAGTTCCCCGGGCACTGAAGCTTTCTTT. As protein: CASSSPGTEAFF.

This rearrangement joins TRBV7-9 to TRBJ1-3; a possible D gene is TRBD1 (5 bases). Trimming cost V 4 bases and J 6 bases, with 13 bases left between them. Germline lookup yields CDR1 SEHNR and CDR2 FQNEAQ (reference sequence). The CDR3 is 14 residues long. This chain's CDR3 is CASSYQGMQNTIYF. The CDR3 region has the DNA TGTGCCAGCAGCTATCAGGGTATGCAAAACACCATATATTTT.